The table lists the clone carrying this T cell receptor (beta chain) with a count of one. PCR employed 60 Vbeta and 13 Jbeta primers. The data were produced by immunoSEQ multiplex PCR, yet TCRdb's version contains in-frame clones alone and is incomplete. This table has some 130,000 clones, roughly 85% appearing once. The data originate from a study of cytomegalovirus exposure and HLA in healthy donors. The source of this sequence is a middle-aged man in good health and CMV-seropositive. Sequenced material: PBMCs.

CDR3 in amino acids: CASSLAPYPASGRPPDTQYF. CDR3 DNA sequence: TGTGCCAGCAGTTTAGCGCCTTATCCCGCCAGCGGGAGACCCCCAGATACGCAGTATTTT. The chain joins TRBV28 to TRBJ2-3; 8 nucleotides line up with TRBD2. V was clipped by 2 bases and J by 4 bases; unmatched bases: 20. The CDR3 spans 20 residues. Germline V gives CDR1 MDHEN, CDR2 SYDVKM.